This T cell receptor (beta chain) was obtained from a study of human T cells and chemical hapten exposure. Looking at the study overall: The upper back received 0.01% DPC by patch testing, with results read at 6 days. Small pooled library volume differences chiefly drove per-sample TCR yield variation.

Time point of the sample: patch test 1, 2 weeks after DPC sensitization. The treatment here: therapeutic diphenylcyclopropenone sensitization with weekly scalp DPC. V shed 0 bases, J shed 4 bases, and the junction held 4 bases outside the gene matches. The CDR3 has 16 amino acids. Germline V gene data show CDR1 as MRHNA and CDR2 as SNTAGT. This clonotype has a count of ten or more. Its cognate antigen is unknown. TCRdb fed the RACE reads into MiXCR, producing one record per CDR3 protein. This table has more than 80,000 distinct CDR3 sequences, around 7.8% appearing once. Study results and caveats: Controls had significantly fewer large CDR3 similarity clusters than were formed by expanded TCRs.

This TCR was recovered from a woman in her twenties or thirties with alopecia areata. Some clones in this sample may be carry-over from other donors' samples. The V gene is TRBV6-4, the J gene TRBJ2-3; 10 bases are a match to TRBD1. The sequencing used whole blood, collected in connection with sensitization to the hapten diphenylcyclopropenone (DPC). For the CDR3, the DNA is TGTGCCAGCAGTGACTCTCTGGACAGGGGGTCAGATACGCAGTATTTT. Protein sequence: CASSDSLDRGSDTQYF.